This T cell receptor (beta chain) was observed in a study of Ad26.COV2.S vaccination and SARS-CoV-2 variants. Study at large: Dosing was one shot or two shots 56 days apart.

Concerning this clone itself: Its antigen is not identified.

The germline gives CDR1 LNHDA, CDR2 SQIVND (reference sequence). Trimming at V came to 8 bases and at J to 8 bases, leaving 12 bases not matched to a gene. The CDR3 totals 14 residues. Study-wide findings and caveats: An underestimation of total T cell responses may have resulted from the TCR breadth and depth analyses.

TCRdb keeps only in-frame clones here, not all; method: immunoSEQ multiplex PCR. The sample holds 200,000 to 300,000 clones, approximately 88% seen once. As for treatment: over 15 received Ad26.COV2.S at low or high dose, single or two shots; roughly five received placebo; per-sample allocation not given. Material that was analyzed had been drawn on day 63 after the first vaccine or placebo injection. V gene TRBV19 combines with J gene TRBJ2-4, with 7 bases lining up with TRBD1. The source was peripheral blood, collected in a trial of Ad26.COV2.S vaccine versus placebo. This receptor was identified in a person aged 18-60 years who received the Ad26.COV2.S COVID-19 vaccine or a placebo. This CDR3 is CASSPTDRVHIQYF. The CDR3 region has the DNA TGTGCCAGTTCTCCCACCGACAGGGTACACATTCAGTACTTC.